Listed below are T cell receptor beta chains from one sample, sequenced in a study of T-cell memory formation after mild COVID-19. TCRdb redid the calling of the 5' RACE reads with MiXCR, one entry per CDR3 protein. The top ten clones hold 3% to 3.5% of a sample with about 210,000 distinct CDR3 sequences, roughly a tenth of them seen once. Specimen: PBMCs or a T cell subset sorted from them (not recorded which). These receptors all stem from a man aged 18 to 30 who had mild COVID-19 (a few samples of this study predate the infection). Cell type and time point are not known. Both conserved end residues are part of each CDR3. Each record gives: clone size, V gene, D gene, CDR3 length, J gene, CDR3 protein, CDR3 DNA. A D gene is named only where the DNA matches it firmly. A row's size may be missing; if present it is once, few, many or a size class.

.,TRBV5-1,TRBD1,13,TRBJ1-6,CASQQGNNSPLHF,TGCGCCAGCCAACAGGGGAATAATTCACCCCTCCACTTT
few,TRBV6-5,.,14,TRBJ1-2,CASSYGRSDYGYTF,TGTGCCAGCAGTTACGGCAGGTCAGACTATGGCTACACCTTC
few,TRBV7-2,TRBD1,15,TRBJ1-5,CASSPDRGSNQPQHF,TGTGCCAGCAGCCCCGACAGGGGAAGCAATCAGCCCCAGCATTTT
.,TRBV3-1,.,14,TRBJ1-1,CASSPRAGIVEAFF,TGTGCCAGCAGCCCCCGGGCAGGGATTGTTGAAGCTTTCTTT
.,TRBV7-9,.,12,TRBJ1-2,CASDGQAYGYTF,TGTGCCAGCGATGGGCAGGCCTATGGCTACACCTTC
.,TRBV4-2,TRBD2,20,TRBJ2-5,CASSQEPRTSGGARQETQYF,TGTGCCAGCAGCCAAGAGCCTCGGACTAGCGGGGGGGCCCGCCAAGAGACCCAGTACTTC
few,TRBV6-4,.,13,TRBJ1-2,CASSPTAGESYTF,TGTGCCAGCAGCCCGACAGCGGGTGAGAGCTACACCTTC
.,TRBV24-1,.,16,TRBJ2-1,CATSDAGPNNYNEQFF,TGTGCCACCAGTGATGCGGGACCCAACAACTACAATGAGCAGTTCTTC
.,TRBV12-3/TRBV12-4,TRBD1,15,TRBJ1-4,CASSTRRGRNEKLFF,TGTGCCAGCAGTACCCGCAGGGGGAGAAATGAAAAACTGTTTTTT
.,TRBV12-3/TRBV12-4,.,17,TRBJ1-5,CASSLNPGTYSNQPQHF,TGTGCCAGCAGTCTTAACCCCGGGACTTATAGCAATCAGCCCCAGCATTTT
.,TRBV7-8,TRBD2,15,TRBJ2-5,CASSAERGPVETQYF,TGTGCCAGTTCTGCCGAGCGGGGGCCGGTGGAGACCCAGTACTTC